These T cell receptor beta chains were read from a single sample in a study of T cell repertoires in cytomegalovirus infection. Antigens of these TCRs are unknown. TCRdb used MiXCR to reprocess the reads, holding one entry per CDR3 protein. The sample lists about a million distinct CDR3 sequences, more than 25% occurring once. The sequences come from cultured CD8+ T cells from PBMCs, collected from culture after CMV antigen stimulation. These receptors all come from a human donor in good health (CMV status not recorded). Some clones in this sample may be carry-over from other donors' samples. CDR3s include the opening cysteine and the closing phenylalanine or tryptophan. The D gene is left open where the match is weak. Clone size is not always given. Where it is, it says once, few, many or a class for expanded clones.

CDR3aa,CDR3nt,v_gene,d_gene,abundance,len,j_gene
CASQDRVGEQYF,TGTGCCAGCCAGGACAGGGTGGGCGAGCAGTACTTC,TRBV7-8,TRBD1,-,12,TRBJ2-7
CASSTDTEAFF,TGTGCCAGCAGCACGGACACTGAAGCTTTCTTT,TRBV7-9,-,many,11,TRBJ1-1
CASTLSERDFEQYF,TGTGCCAGCACCCTCTCGGAGAGGGACTTCGAGCAGTACTTC,TRBV7-9,-,-,14,TRBJ2-7
CSVVGERYEQYF,TGCAGCGTTGTGGGGGAGAGGTACGAGCAGTACTTC,TRBV29-1,-,-,12,TRBJ2-7
CANSLSSQYGYTF,TGTGCCAACAGCTTGAGCAGCCAATATGGCTACACCTTC,TRBV7-4,-,-,13,TRBJ1-2
CASSSLYGGGADTQYF,TGTGCCAGCAGTAGCCTATATGGCGGGGGCGCGGATACGCAGTATTTT,TRBV6-2/TRBV6-3,-,-,16,TRBJ2-3
CASSAGGGSYEQYF,TGTGCCAGCAGCGCCGGGGGTGGGTCCTACGAGCAGTACTTC,TRBV7-6,-,-,14,TRBJ2-7
CASSESGGSDTQYF,TGTGCCAGCAGCGAAAGCGGGGGGTCGGATACGCAGTATTTT,TRBV7-3,TRBD2,-,14,TRBJ2-3
CASRSPGETQYF,TGTGCCAGCAGGTCCCCCGGAGAGACCCAGTACTTC,TRBV7-6,-,few,12,TRBJ2-5
CASSDQGEETQYF,TGTGCCAGCAGTGACCAGGGCGAAGAGACCCAGTACTTC,TRBV2,-,-,13,TRBJ2-5
CAISELGQGPVNTEAFF,TGTGCCATCAGTGAATTGGGACAGGGCCCGGTCAACACTGAAGCTTTCTTT,TRBV10-3,TRBD1,few,17,TRBJ1-1
CASGTGGDYEQYF,TGTGCCAGCGGCACAGGGGGTGACTACGAGCAGTACTTC,TRBV7-9,TRBD1,-,13,TRBJ2-7
CASSYSQRGVYNEQFF,TGTGCCAGCAGTTACTCGCAGCGGGGGGTCTACAATGAGCAGTTCTTC,TRBV6-5,TRBD2,-,16,TRBJ2-1
CASSAWTGLQETQYF,TGTGCCAGCAGTGCCTGGACAGGGCTGCAAGAGACCCAGTACTTC,TRBV6-2/TRBV6-3,TRBD1,few,15,TRBJ2-5
CASSLWGGTGPTDTQYF,TGTGCCAGCAGTTTATGGGGTGGGACGGGACCCACAGATACGCAGTATTTT,TRBV27,-,-,17,TRBJ2-3
CASSPGSLGETQYF,TGTGCCAGCAGCCCCGGGTCCTTGGGAGAGACCCAGTACTTC,TRBV7-6,-,-,14,TRBJ2-5
CSATEYYEQYF,TGCAGTGCTACCGAATACTACGAGCAGTACTTC,TRBV20-1,-,-,11,TRBJ2-7
CASSPGQGAQPQHF,TGTGCCAGTAGTCCCGGACAGGGGGCTCAGCCCCAGCATTTT,TRBV19,TRBD1,-,14,TRBJ1-5
CASSPGESYEQYF,TGTGCCAGCAGCCCCGGAGAGTCCTACGAGCAGTACTTC,TRBV6-2/TRBV6-3,-,few,13,TRBJ2-7
CASSLSGRGAEAFF,TGTGCCAGCAGCTTATCGGGGCGTGGGGCTGAAGCTTTCTTT,TRBV7-9,-,many,14,TRBJ1-1
CASSDPRFRGRETQYF,TGCGCCAGCAGTGACCCACGGTTCAGGGGGCGAGAGACCCAGTACTTC,TRBV10-2,TRBD1,once,16,TRBJ2-5
CATSRDKGGSSYNEQFF,TGTGCCACCAGCAGAGATAAAGGGGGTTCGTCCTACAATGAGCAGTTCTTC,TRBV15,-,-,17,TRBJ2-1
CASSQSKAYGYTF,TGTGCCAGCAGCCAATCAAAAGCCTATGGCTACACCTTC,TRBV14,-,once,13,TRBJ1-2
CASSIQRGSTDTQYF,TGTGCCAGCAGTATCCAGCGGGGGAGCACAGATACGCAATATTTT,TRBV2,TRBD2,once,15,TRBJ2-3
CASSLRDRVPNEQFF,TGTGCCAGCAGTTTACGTGACAGGGTACCCAATGAGCAGTTCTTC,TRBV12-3/TRBV12-4,TRBD1,many,15,TRBJ2-1
CASSLLTLNEQFF,TGTGCCAGCAGCCTTCTCACCCTCAATGAGCAGTTCTTC,TRBV6-5,-,few,13,TRBJ2-1
CASSYSAGADTEAFF,TGTGCCAGCAGTTACTCTGCCGGGGCCGACACTGAAGCTTTCTTT,TRBV6-5,-,many,15,TRBJ1-1
CASSSTGLPTDTQYF,TGTGCCAGCAGCTCCACAGGGCTCCCCACAGATACGCAGTATTTT,TRBV7-8,-,many,15,TRBJ2-3
CASSAYKRGYEQYF,TGTGCCAGCAGCGCATATAAGAGAGGCTACGAGCAGTACTTC,TRBV7-6,-,-,14,TRBJ2-7
CASNGGGYGYTF,TGTGCCAGCAATGGTGGTGGCTATGGCTACACCTTC,TRBV7-9,-,few,12,TRBJ1-2
CASSSNWQETQYF,TGTGCCAGCAGTTCAAACTGGCAAGAGACCCAGTACTTC,TRBV6-1,-,many,13,TRBJ2-5
CASSYDLPPENTEAFF,TGTGCCAGCAGTTACGATCTACCCCCCGAGAACACTGAAGCTTTCTTT,TRBV6-2/TRBV6-3,-,-,16,TRBJ1-1
CASSRLGEGGNYGYTF,TGCGCCAGCAGCCGCCTGGGGGAGGGAGGGAACTATGGCTACACCTTC,TRBV4-1,-,-,16,TRBJ1-2
CAISDGQGRNIQYF,TGTGCCATCAGTGACGGACAGGGGCGAAACATTCAGTACTTC,TRBV10-3,TRBD1,-,14,TRBJ2-4
CASSLVRGGFYNEQFF,TGTGCCAGCAGTTTAGTGCGGGGGGGTTTCTACAATGAGCAGTTCTTC,TRBV27,TRBD2,many,16,TRBJ2-1
CASSLGPTGKETQYF,TGTGCCAGCAGCTTGGGACCTACCGGAAAAGAGACCCAGTACTTC,TRBV7-6,-,few,15,TRBJ2-5
CSVPASGGALDEQFF,TGCAGCGTGCCAGCTAGCGGGGGTGCCCTCGATGAGCAGTTCTTC,TRBV29-1,TRBD2,-,15,TRBJ2-1
CASSPSSYGYTF,TGTGCCAGCAGCCCGTCTTCTTATGGCTACACCTTC,TRBV6-2/TRBV6-3,-,-,12,TRBJ1-2
CSVRGRNTGELFF,TGCAGCGTTCGGGGGAGGAACACCGGGGAGCTGTTTTTT,TRBV29-1,-,-,13,TRBJ2-2
CASSQEQGSGETQYF,TGCGCCAGCAGCCAAGAACAGGGGTCTGGTGAGACCCAGTACTTC,TRBV4-3,TRBD1,few,15,TRBJ2-5
CATSTGGEDQPQHF,TGTGCCACCAGCACAGGGGGAGAGGATCAGCCCCAGCATTTT,TRBV15,TRBD1,-,14,TRBJ1-5
CASSEVTGANQPQHF,TGTGCCAGCAGTGAAGTTACGGGAGCGAATCAGCCCCAGCATTTT,TRBV6-1,-,-,15,TRBJ1-5
CASSATDGSVSIQPQHF,TGTGCCAGCAGCGCGACCGACGGATCTGTTAGCATTCAGCCCCAGCATTTT,TRBV7-9,-,-,17,TRBJ1-5
CASSLQGKSNQPQHF,TGTGCCAGCAGCCTACAGGGTAAGAGCAATCAGCCCCAGCATTTT,TRBV6-9,-,few,15,TRBJ1-5
CASSLDGLLGTWAFFF,TGTGCCAGCAGCTTAGACGGATTATTAGGGACATGGGCCTTTTTCTTC,TRBV7-4,-,few,16,TRBJ2-7
CASSEEVYNSGGYTF,TGTGCCAGCAGTGAAGAGGTCTACAATTCGGGTGGCTACACCTTC,TRBV6-1,-,-,15,TRBJ1-2
CASSPDQRGYSPLHF,TGTGCCAGCAGTCCCGACCAAAGGGGCTATTCACCCCTCCACTTT,TRBV6-5,-,-,15,TRBJ1-6
CASSIRGDPSTDTQYF,TGTGCCAGTAGTATCCGTGGGGACCCAAGCACAGATACGCAGTATTTT,TRBV19,-,few,16,TRBJ2-3
CTSRLQGRDEKLFF,TGTACCAGCAGACTACAGGGCCGTGACGAAAAACTGTTTTTT,TRBV6-6,-,once,14,TRBJ1-4
CASSMGDILNTEAFF,TGTGCCAGTAGTATGGGGGACATACTGAACACTGAAGCTTTCTTT,TRBV19,-,-,15,TRBJ1-1
CASSYVTGGTEAFF,TGTGCCAGCAGTTATGTGACAGGGGGCACTGAAGCTTTCTTT,TRBV6-5,TRBD1,many,14,TRBJ1-1
CASTRPGWETQYF,TGTGCCAGCACCCGTCCGGGGTGGGAGACCCAGTACTTC,TRBV12-3/TRBV12-4,-,-,13,TRBJ2-5
CASSLAQAGLHPNYGYTF,TGTGCCAGCAGCTTAGCCCAGGCGGGACTCCACCCTAACTATGGCTACACCTTC,TRBV7-8,-,many,18,TRBJ1-2